This entry lists 18 T cell receptor beta chains sequenced from one sample in a study of CD8 T cells in ankylosing spondylitis. A single record per CDR3 protein comes from TCRdb applying MiXCR to the 5' RACE reads. The sample shows some 250,000 distinct CDR3 sequences, more than 20% of them seen only once. The specimen sequenced was blood, either unsorted or a sorted T cell fraction (not recorded which). These receptor sequences come from a male donor with ankylosing spondylitis or in good health (not recorded which).

This clonotype was observed a single time. The gene calls are TRBV20-1 and TRBJ2-5; D call uncertain. Germline CDR1 DFQATT, CDR2 SNEGSKA (reference sequence). Trimming shortened V by 3 bases and J by 0 bases, and 11 bases separated the two germline ends. The CDR3 covers 14 residues. The CDR3 sequence: CSASGGAYQETQYF. CDR3 in DNA: TGCAGTGCTAGCGGTGGAGCGTACCAAGAGACCCAGTACTTC.

This chain joins TRBV12-3 or TRBV12-4 and TRBJ2-7; 7 nucleotides match TRBD1. V lost 5 bases, J lost 1 base, and 5 bases stayed unmatched. CDR3 size: 14 residues. The DNA for the CDR3 is TGTGCCAGCAGTCCGGGACAGCAATCCTACGAGCAGTACTTC. Its protein product is CASSPGQQSYEQYF.

This clonotype was observed many times. This chain uses TRBV3-1 with TRBJ1-4, with 7 bases identical to TRBD1. The CDR3 has 14 residues. Germline CDR1 LGHDT, CDR2 YNNKEL (reference sequence). V was pared by 1 base and J by 8 bases, with 4 bases of the junction left unmatched. CDR3 bases: TGTGCCAGCAGCCAAGGACAGGGTGCGGAAAAACTGTTTTTT. Protein sequence: CASSQGQGAEKLFF.

This clonotype has a handful of counts. This CDR3 reads CASSVGQANYEQYF. Here the CDR3 DNA reads TGTGCCAGCAGCGTAGGACAGGCCAACTACGAGCAGTACTTC. J is TRBJ2-7 and V is TRBV9, with D tentatively TRBD1 (6 bases). The V end lost 0 bases, the J end lost 3 bases, and 10 bases lay between the germline ends. Germline CDR1 SGDLS, CDR2 YYNGEE. The CDR3 extends over 14 amino acids.

This clonotype has only a few counts. The chain employs TRBV20-1 and TRBJ2-5; 7 positions match TRBD2. Germline V gives CDR1 DFQATT, CDR2 SNEGSKA (reference sequence). The CDR3 length is 15 residues. V lost 5 bases, J lost 3 bases, and 12 bases stayed unmatched. CDR3 region: CSALNPRGDEETQYF. The CDR3 region has the DNA TGCAGTGCTCTCAACCCTCGGGGGGACGAAGAGACCCAGTACTTC.

The sample holds many counts of this clonotype. V is TRBV28 and J is TRBJ2-7, with TRBD2 matching over 7 bases. J was trimmed by 3 bases and V by 4 bases; bases with no gene match: 12. The germline gives CDR1 MDHEN, CDR2 SYDVKM. The CDR3 runs 16 residues. The DNA for the CDR3 is TGTGCCAGCAGTTCCCTTGGGGGGGTCACTGGCTACGAGCAGTACTTC. It specifies CASSSLGGVTGYEQYF.

This clonotype turned up a few times. V and J are TRBV2 and TRBJ2-7, with 12 positions matching TRBD2. Looked up from germline, CDR1 is SNHLY and CDR2 is FYNNEI. The CDR3 totals 15 residues. Losses at the gene ends were 6 bases for V and 9 bases for J; bases not matched to a gene: 12. This CDR3 is CASRLTSGGTPSQYF. CDR3 nucleotides: TGTGCCAGCAGGTTGACTAGCGGGGGCACGCCGTCGCAGTACTTC.

This clonotype occurred many times. This chain uses TRBV7-9 with TRBJ2-1, with unresolved D. There are 13 residues in the CDR3. Germline CDR1 SEHNR, CDR2 FQNEAQ (reference sequence). The V and J ends lost 3 bases and 5 bases respectively, with 8 bases between them. The CDR3 bases are TGTGCCAGCAGCTTGAATAGCAACAATGAGCAGTTCTTC. Protein product: CASSLNSNNEQFF.

The chain carries TRBV20-1 and TRBJ2-5; tentative D call: TRBD1 (6 bases). Germline lookup yields CDR1 DFQATT and CDR2 SNEGSKA (reference sequence). This CDR3 contains 11 residues. Trimming shortened V by 6 bases and J by 9 bases, and 14 bases separated the two germline ends. The CDR3 loop reads CSAKGGGAQYF. In nucleotides, the CDR3 is TGCAGTGCAAAAGGGGGTGGGGCCCAGTACTTC.

This clonotype was recorded many times. This chain connects TRBV12-3 or TRBV12-4 to TRBJ2-7, with D uncertain. This CDR3 is built from 13 residues. Trimming removed 6 bases from V and 3 bases from J, with 12 bases in between. The CDR3 DNA follows: TGTGCCAGCAGCTTCCAAGGGTTCTACGAGCAGTACTTC. This encodes CASSFQGFYEQYF.

Ten or more counts support this clonotype. The rearrangement links TRBV20-1 to TRBJ1-5; 10 bases fit TRBD1. Germline CDR1 reads DFQATT; CDR2 reads SNEGSKA (reference sequence). The CDR3 extends over 18 amino acids. V lost 0 bases, J lost 1 base, and 9 bases stayed unmatched. CDR3: CSARDLDRGASSNQPQHF. CDR3 nucleotide sequence: TGCAGTGCTAGAGATCTGGACAGGGGGGCCTCCAGCAATCAGCCCCAGCATTTT.

The rearrangement uses TRBV27 and TRBJ2-7, with 16 bases matching TRBD2. The trim removed 6 bases at V and 3 bases at J, leaving 5 bases unmatched. The CDR3 sequence is 16 residues long. Germline CDR1 reads MNHEY; CDR2 reads SMNVEV (reference sequence). CDR3 DNA: TGTGCCAGCAGACCGGGACTAGCGGGGGGGGACTACGAGCAGTACTTC. Translated, it gives CASRPGLAGGDYEQYF.

This clonotype was observed at least ten times. V usage is TRBV24-1 and J usage is TRBJ2-5; 7 bases are a match to TRBD1. Germline V gives CDR1 KGHDR, CDR2 SFDVKD. V dropped 2 bases and J dropped 5; count of bases not matched to a gene: 7. CDR3 length: 15 amino acids. CDR3 sequence reads: CATSDSTGKLETQYF. The DNA for the CDR3 is TGTGCCACCAGTGATTCGACAGGGAAATTGGAGACCCAGTACTTC.

Here the CDR3 reads CASNVDRGEPQHF. DNA of the CDR3: TGCGCCAGCAATGTAGACAGGGGAGAGCCCCAGCATTTT. V usage is TRBV10-2 and J usage is TRBJ1-5; 8 bases map to TRBD1. V shed 7 bases, J shed 8 bases, and the junction held 7 bases outside the gene matches. The CDR3 is 13 residues long. Germline assignment: CDR1 WSHSY and CDR2 SAAADI.

This chain links TRBV28 with TRBJ2-4; no firm D call. The CDR3 spans 13 residues. V was trimmed by 8 bases and J by 0 bases, leaving 8 bases between them. Germline CDR1 MDHEN, CDR2 SYDVKM. The CDR3 here is CASGEVAKNIQYF. CDR3 DNA sequence: TGTGCCAGCGGTGAGGTAGCCAAAAACATTCAGTACTTC. Full variable domain (remainder filled in from reference TRBV28 and TRBJ2-4): DVKVTQSSRYLVKRTGEKVFLECVQDMDHENMFWYRQDPGLGLRLIYFSYDVKMKEKGDIPEGYSVSREKKERFSLILESASTNQTSMYLCASGEVAKNIQYFGAGTRLSVL.

Remarks on this clonotype: A read error may account for a junction end that differs from germline. The chain joins TRBV20-1 to TRBJ1-5; the match to TRBD1 covers 9 bases. Germline assignment: CDR1 DFQATT and CDR2 SNEGSKA (reference sequence). This CDR3 has 16 amino acids. DNA for the CDR3: TGCTGTGCTAGAGGACAGGGGCCCCCTTGGGAACAGCCCCAGCATTTT. Translation gives CCARGQGPPWEQPQHF.

This clonotype has at least ten counts. V and J are TRBV12-3 or TRBV12-4 and TRBJ2-1, with 8 positions matching TRBD1. This CDR3 is built from 14 residues. Trimming cost V 6 bases and J 3 bases; bases outside gene matches: 4. CDR3 loop: CASSRDRNYNEQFF. Here the CDR3 DNA reads TGTGCCAGCAGCCGGGACAGGAACTACAATGAGCAGTTCTTC.

V and J are TRBV12-3 or TRBV12-4 and TRBJ2-3; D remains unclear. Trimming took 6 bases from V and 0 from J, leaving 13 bases between them. The CDR3 spans 15 residues. CDR3 nucleotide sequence: TGTGCCAGCAGCCCCGTGGCCAGTAGCACAGATACGCAGTATTTT. It is translated as CASSPVASSTDTQYF.